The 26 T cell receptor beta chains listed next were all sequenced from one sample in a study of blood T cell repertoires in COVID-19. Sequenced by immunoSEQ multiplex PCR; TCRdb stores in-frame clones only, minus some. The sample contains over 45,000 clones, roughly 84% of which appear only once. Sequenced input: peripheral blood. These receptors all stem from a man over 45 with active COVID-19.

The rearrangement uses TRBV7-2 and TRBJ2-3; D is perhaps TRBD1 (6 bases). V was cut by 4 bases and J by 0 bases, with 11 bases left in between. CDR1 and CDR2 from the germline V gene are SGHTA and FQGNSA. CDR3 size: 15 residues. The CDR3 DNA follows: TGTGCCAGCAGCTCTACGGGACACAGCACAGATACGCAGTATTTT. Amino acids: CASSSTGHSTDTQYF. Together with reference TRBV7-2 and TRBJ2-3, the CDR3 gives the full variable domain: GAGVSQSPSNKVTEKGKDVELRCDPISGHTALYWYRQSLGQGLEFLIYFQGNSAPDKSGLPSDRFSAERTGGSVSTLTIQRTQQEDSAVYLCASSSTGHSTDTQYFGPGTRLTVL.

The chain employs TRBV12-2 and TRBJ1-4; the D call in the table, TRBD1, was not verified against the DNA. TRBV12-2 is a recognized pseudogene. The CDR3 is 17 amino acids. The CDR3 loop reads CASRVTGGLRFGEKLFF. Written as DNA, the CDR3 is TGTGCAAGTCGGGTGACAGGGGGATTGAGATTTGGTGAAAAACTGTTTTTT.

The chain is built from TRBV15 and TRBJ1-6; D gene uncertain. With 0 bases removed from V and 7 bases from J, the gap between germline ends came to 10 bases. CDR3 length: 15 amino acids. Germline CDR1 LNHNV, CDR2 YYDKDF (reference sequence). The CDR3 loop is CATSRDPTSNSPLHF. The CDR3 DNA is TGTGCCACCAGCAGAGATCCGACTTCCAATTCACCCCTCCACTTT.

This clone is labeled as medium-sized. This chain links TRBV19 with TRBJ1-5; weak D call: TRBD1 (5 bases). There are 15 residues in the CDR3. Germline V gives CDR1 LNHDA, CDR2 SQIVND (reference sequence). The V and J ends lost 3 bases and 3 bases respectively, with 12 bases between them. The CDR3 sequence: CASSIVGQLNQPQHF. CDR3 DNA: TGTGCCAGTAGTATCGTCGGACAACTCAATCAGCCCCAGCATTTT.

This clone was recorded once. As DNA, the CDR3 is TGCGCCAGCTCCTTGGATTCTCGTTACGAGCAGTACTTC. Translated: CASSLDSRYEQYF. The chain is built from TRBV5-1 and TRBJ2-7; D gene uncertain. Germline lookup yields CDR1 SGHRS and CDR2 YFSETQ. Trimming pared 7 bases from V and 4 bases from J, leaving 15 bases between. The CDR3 sequence is 13 residues long.

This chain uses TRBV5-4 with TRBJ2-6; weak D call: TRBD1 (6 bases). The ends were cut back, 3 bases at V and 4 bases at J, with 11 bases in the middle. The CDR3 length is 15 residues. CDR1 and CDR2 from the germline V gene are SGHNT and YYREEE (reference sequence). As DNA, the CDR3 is TGTGCCAGCAGCTCTCCAGGGGCCGGGGCCAACGTCCTGACTTTC. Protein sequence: CASSSPGAGANVLTF.

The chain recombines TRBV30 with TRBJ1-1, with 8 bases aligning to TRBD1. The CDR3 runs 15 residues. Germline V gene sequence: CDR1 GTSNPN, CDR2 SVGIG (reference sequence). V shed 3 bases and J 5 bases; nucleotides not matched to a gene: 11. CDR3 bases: TGTGCCTGGAGCCGCCCCGACAGGGGCAGGACTGAAGCTTTCTTT. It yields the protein CAWSRPDRGRTEAFF. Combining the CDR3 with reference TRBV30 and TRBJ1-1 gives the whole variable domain SQTIHQWPATLVQPVGSPLSLECTVEGTSNPNLYWYRQAAGRGLQLLFYSVGIGQISSEVPQNLSASRPQDRQFILSSKKLLLSDSGFYLCAWSRPDRGRTEAFFGQGTRLTVV.

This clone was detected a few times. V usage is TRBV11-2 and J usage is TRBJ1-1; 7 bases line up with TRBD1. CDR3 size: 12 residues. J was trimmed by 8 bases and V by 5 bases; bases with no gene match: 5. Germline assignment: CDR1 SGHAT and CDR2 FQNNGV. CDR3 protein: CASSPTGMEAFF. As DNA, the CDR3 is TGTGCCAGCAGCCCGACAGGGATGGAAGCTTTCTTT.

Here the CDR3 DNA reads TGTGCCAGTAGCCCCATAGCGGTTCTCACAGATACGCAGTATTTT. Its translation: CASSPIAVLTDTQYF. V is TRBV19 and J is TRBJ2-3, with a possible D match to TRBD2 (6 bases). V was cut by 6 bases and J by 2 bases, with 15 bases left in between. The CDR3 totals 15 residues. Germline-derived CDR1 and CDR2 are LNHDA and SQIVND (reference sequence).

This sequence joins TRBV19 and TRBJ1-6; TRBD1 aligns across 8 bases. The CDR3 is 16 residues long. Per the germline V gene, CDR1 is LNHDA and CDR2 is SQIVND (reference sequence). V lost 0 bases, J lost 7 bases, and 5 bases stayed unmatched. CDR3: CASSIDRSGGNSPLHF. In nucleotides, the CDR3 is TGTGCCAGTAGTATAGATCGATCAGGGGGCAATTCACCCCTCCACTTT.

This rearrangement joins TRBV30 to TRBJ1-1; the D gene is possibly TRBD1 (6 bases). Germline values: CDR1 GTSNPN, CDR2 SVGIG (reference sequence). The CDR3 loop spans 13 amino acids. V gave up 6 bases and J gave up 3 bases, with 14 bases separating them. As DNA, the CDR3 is TGTGCCTGCCGAACAGGGATGGACACTGAAGCTTTCTTT. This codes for CACRTGMDTEAFF.

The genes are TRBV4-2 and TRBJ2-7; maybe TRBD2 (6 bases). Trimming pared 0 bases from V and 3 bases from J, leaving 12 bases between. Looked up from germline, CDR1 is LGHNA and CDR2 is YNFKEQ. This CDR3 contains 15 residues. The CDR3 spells CASSQEDYPRYEQYF. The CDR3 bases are TGTGCCAGCAGCCAAGAGGACTACCCCCGCTACGAGCAGTACTTC.

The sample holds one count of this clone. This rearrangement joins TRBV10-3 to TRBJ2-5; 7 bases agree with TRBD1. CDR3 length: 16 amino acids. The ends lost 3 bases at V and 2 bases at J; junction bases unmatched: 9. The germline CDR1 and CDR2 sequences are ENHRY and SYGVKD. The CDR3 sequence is CAISDPRRDSQETQYF. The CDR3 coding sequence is TGTGCCATCAGTGACCCTCGACGGGACAGTCAAGAGACCCAGTACTTC.

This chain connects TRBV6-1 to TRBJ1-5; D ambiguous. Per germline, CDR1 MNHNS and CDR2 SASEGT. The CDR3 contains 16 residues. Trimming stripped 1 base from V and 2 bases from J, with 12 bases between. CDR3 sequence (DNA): TGTGCCAGCAGTGAAGGGCAGGCTGGCGGCAATCAGCCCCAGCATTTT. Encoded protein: CASSEGQAGGNQPQHF.

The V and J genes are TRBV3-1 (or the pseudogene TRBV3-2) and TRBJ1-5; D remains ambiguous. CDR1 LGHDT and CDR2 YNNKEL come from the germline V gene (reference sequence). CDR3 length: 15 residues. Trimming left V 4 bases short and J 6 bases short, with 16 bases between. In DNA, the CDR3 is TGTGCCAGCAGCCCCGGGGTCGGGTCGGGTCAGCCCCAGCATTTT. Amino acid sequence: CASSPGVGSGQPQHF.

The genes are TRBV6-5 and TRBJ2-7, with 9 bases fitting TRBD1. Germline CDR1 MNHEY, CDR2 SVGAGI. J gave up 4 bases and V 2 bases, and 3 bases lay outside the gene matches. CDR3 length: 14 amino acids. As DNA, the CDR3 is TGTGCCAGCAGTTACAGCGGGACAGGGTACGAGCAGTACTTC. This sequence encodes CASSYSGTGYEQYF.

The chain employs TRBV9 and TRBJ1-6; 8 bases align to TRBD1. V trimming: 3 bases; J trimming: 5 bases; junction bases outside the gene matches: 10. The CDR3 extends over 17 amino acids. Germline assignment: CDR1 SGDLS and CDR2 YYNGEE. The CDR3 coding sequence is TGTGCCAGCAGCGCGACACCCTCGGACAGGGATAATTCACCCCTCCACTTT. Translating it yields CASSATPSDRDNSPLHF.

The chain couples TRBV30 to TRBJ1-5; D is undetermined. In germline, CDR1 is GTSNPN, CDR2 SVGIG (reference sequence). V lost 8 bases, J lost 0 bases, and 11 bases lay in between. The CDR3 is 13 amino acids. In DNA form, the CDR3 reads TGTGCCCGCGGGCGGTATAGCAATCAGCCCCAGCATTTT. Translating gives CARGRYSNQPQHF.

The CDR3 DNA follows: TGTGCCAGCAGCCCGCGGGGGTCCTTTTCCGAGCAGTACTTC. Encoded protein: CASSPRGSFSEQYF. The chain joins TRBV9 to TRBJ2-7; 7 bases match TRBD2. Germline V gene lookup returns CDR1 SGDLS and CDR2 YYNGEE. The CDR3 extends over 14 amino acids. The junction had 10 bases not matched to a gene; V was cut back by 4 bases and J by 6 bases.

Here the CDR3 DNA reads TGTGCCAGCAGCTCAGCGGGAGATTCGGCCCAGTACTTC. It is translated as CASSSAGDSAQYF. The chain recombines TRBV11-2 with TRBJ2-5; the match to TRBD2 covers 8 bases. Germline V lookup: CDR1 SGHAT, CDR2 FQNNGV. V lost 4 bases and J lost 9; bases outside the gene matches: 7. This CDR3 has 13 amino acids.

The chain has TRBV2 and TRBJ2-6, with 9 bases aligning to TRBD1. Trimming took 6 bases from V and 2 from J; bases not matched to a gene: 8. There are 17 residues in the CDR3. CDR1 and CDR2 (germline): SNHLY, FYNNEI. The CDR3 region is CASRGPGQGAGANVLTF. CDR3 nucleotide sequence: TGTGCCAGCAGAGGACCGGGACAGGGTGCTGGGGCCAACGTCCTGACTTTC. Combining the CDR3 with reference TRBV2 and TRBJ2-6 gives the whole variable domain EPEVTQTPSHQVTQMGQEVILRCVPISNHLYFYWYRQILGQKVEFLVSFYNNEISEKSEIFDDQFSVERPDGSNFTLKIRSTKLEDSAMYFCASRGPGQGAGANVLTFGAGSRLTVL.

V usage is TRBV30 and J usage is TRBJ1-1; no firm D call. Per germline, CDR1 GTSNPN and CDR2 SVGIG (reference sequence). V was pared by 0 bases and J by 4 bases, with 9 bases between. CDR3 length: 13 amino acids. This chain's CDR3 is CAWSVSLITEAFF. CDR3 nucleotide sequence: TGTGCCTGGAGTGTGTCACTTATCACTGAAGCTTTCTTT.

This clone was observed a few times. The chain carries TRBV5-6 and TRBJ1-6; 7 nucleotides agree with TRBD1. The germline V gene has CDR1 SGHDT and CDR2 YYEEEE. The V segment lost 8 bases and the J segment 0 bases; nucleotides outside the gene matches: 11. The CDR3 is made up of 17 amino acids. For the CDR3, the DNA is TGTGCCAGGGGTAGGGGACAGCGAACCTCCTATAATTCACCCCTCCACTTT. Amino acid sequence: CARGRGQRTSYNSPLHF.

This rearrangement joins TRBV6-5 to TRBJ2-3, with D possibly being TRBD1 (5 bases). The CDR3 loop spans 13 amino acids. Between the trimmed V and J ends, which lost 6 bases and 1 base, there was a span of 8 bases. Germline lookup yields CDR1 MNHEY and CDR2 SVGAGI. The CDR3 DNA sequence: TGTGCCAGCAGGCGCAGGGGCACAGATACGCAGTATTTT. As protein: CASRRRGTDTQYF.

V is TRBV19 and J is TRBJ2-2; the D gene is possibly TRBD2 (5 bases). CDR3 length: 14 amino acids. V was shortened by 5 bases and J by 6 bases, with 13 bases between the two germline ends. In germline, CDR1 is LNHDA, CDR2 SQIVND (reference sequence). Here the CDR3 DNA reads TGTGCCAGTAGTGCGACCCAACTAGCCGGGGAGCTGTTTTTT. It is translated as CASSATQLAGELFF.

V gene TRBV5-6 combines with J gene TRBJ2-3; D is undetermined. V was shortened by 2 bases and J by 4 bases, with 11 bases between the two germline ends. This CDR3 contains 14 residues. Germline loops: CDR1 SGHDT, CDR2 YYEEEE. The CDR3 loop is CASSFGWFADTQYF. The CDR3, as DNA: TGTGCCAGCAGCTTCGGTTGGTTCGCAGATACGCAGTATTTT.